This T cell receptor beta chain was recovered during a study of T cell repertoires in cytomegalovirus infection (dated by TCRdb to between 2018 and 2021). Context from the whole study: Peptide stimulations targeted recently identified HLA-C-restricted CMV epitopes, whose presentation resists viral immunomodulation, together with well-studied HLA-B-restricted epitopes. Because public TCR beta signatures pointed to carriage of CMV infection together with the matching HLA type, the HLA type of each donor mattered for the analysis. The paper's findings and limits, for the study overall: In both this cohort and an independent cohort of a few hundred donors, the cumulative frequency of public TCR beta family members distinguished carriers of CMV infection plus the relevant HLA type. The ex vivo response was dominated by HLA-C-restricted CMV-specific TCR beta clonotypes, which also provided the single most frequent clonotype in two of eight donors.

This clonotype was counted once. Its antigen specificity is not known. Base qualities are not provided; no much larger clone lies one nucleotide away. A single read is weak support. The label giving this sample's treatment or condition can be read as: in vitro stimulation with specific CMV peptide epitopes to enrich CMV-specific T cells. From V the trimming removes 5 bases and from J it removes 3 bases, while the gene matches leave 6 bases of the junction unaccounted for. In the germline V gene (reference sequence), CDR1 corresponds to DFQATT and CDR2 to SNEGSKA. Taken from cysteine to phenylalanine, the CDR3 has 14 residues. Only the CDR3 DNA is retained, 42 bases long and in frame from the first base. The sequencer listed for this sample is Illumina HiSeq 1500. TCRdb reprocessed the public reads (quality trimming at Q25 with fastp, clone calling with MiXCR) and kept in-frame beta chains. A single entry per CDR3 protein holds the most common genes and DNA from its merged rows. Counted in this sample were fewer than 1,000,000 distinct CDR3 sequences; approximately 31% of them appeared once. Over 11% of the sample is in the top ten clones.

The starting material was cultured CD8+ T cells from PBMCs, obtained from culture after CMV antigen stimulation. The receptor comes from a human donor in good health (CMV status not recorded). Some clones in this sample may be carry-over from other donors' samples. The rearranged segments are TRBV20-1 and TRBJ1-4; a stretch of 7 junction bases matches TRBD1. CDR3 region: CSALYRGSNEKLFF. The sequenced DNA: TGCAGTGCTTTATACAGGGGATCTAATGAAAAACTGTTTTTT.